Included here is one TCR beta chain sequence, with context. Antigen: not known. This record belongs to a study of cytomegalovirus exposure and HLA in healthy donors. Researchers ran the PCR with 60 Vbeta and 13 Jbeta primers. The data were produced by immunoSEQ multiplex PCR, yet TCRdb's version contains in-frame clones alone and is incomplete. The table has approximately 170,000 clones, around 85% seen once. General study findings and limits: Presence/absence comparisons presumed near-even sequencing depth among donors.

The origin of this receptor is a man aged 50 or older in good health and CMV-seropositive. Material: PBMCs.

CDR3 sequence (DNA): TGTGCCAGCAGCATAGCGGGGGAGGTCGGGGAGCTGTTTTTT. Translated, it gives CASSIAGEVGELFF. This chain joins TRBV9 and TRBJ2-2; 9 bases are a match to TRBD2. CDR3 length: 14 amino acids. Germline V gives CDR1 SGDLS, CDR2 YYNGEE. V gave up 4 bases and J gave up 7 bases; unmatched junction bases: 5.